This TCR beta chain was captured by sequencing in a study of cytomegalovirus exposure and HLA in healthy donors. Overall study findings and caveats: A later analysis linked a missense DCLRE1C variant to TCR beta V- and J-gene trimming. CMV serostatus was the only immune exposure information that was available.

Vbeta (60) and Jbeta (13) primers were used in the PCR. Sequencing was performed with immunoSEQ multiplex PCR; in TCRdb, only in-frame clones are kept and a portion is missing. The sample consists of 140,000 to 150,000 clones, 80% to 90% of them appearing once. Points on this clone: The antigen remains unidentified.

The CDR3 runs to 14 residues. Looked up from germline, CDR1 is MNHEY and CDR2 is SVGAGI. Unmatched junction bases numbered 0, after V lost 0 bases and J lost 2 bases. This TCR was sampled from a woman aged 40 to 50 in good health and CMV-seropositive. Sequencing was carried out using PBMCs. The chain employs TRBV6-5 and TRBJ2-7, with 8 bases identical to TRBD1. The CDR3 sequence: CASSYSQGAYEQYF. The CDR3 region has the DNA TGTGCCAGCAGTTACTCACAGGGGGCCTACGAGCAGTACTTC.